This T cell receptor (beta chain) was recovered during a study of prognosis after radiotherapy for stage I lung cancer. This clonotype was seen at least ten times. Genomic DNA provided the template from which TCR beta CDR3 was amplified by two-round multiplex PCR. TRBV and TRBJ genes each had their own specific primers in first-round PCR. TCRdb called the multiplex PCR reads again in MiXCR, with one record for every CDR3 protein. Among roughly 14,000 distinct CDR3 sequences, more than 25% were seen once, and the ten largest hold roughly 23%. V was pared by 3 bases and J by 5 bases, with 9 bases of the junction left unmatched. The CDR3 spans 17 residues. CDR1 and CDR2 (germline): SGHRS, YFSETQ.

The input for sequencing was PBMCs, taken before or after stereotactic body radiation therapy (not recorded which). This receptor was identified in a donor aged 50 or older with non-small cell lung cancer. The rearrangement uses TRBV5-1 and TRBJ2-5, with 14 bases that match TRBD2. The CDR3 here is CASSYQGLAGVGETQYF. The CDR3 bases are TGCGCCAGCAGCTACCAGGGACTAGCGGGAGTCGGGGAGACCCAGTACTTC. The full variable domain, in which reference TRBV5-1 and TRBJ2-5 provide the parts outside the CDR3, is KAGVTQTPRYLIKTRGQQVTLSCSPISGHRSVSWYQQTPGQGLQFLFEYFSETQRNKGNFPGRFSGRQFSNSRSEMNVSTLELGDSALYLCASSYQGLAGVGETQYFGPGTRLLVL.